This T cell receptor (beta chain) emerged from a study of a mutant IDH1 vaccine in newly diagnosed glioma. Whole-study context: Before enrollment, patients got radiotherapy alone, temozolomide alone, or mostly the combination. Overall study results and limits: Detectable vaccine-induced immune responses arose in around 95% of patients. Shifts in the top peripheral T cell clonotypes seemed unrelated to pseudoprogression.

As for this clone: Its specificity is not known.

The repertoire was sequenced with immunoSEQ multiplex PCR; TCRdb's copy has only in-frame clones and lacks some. The repertoire has 60,000 to 100,000 clones, around 85% of them found once; the top ten carry 0.75% to 0.95%. The time point denotes: week 23, last vaccination. Topical imiquimod accompanied each vaccine dose, which consisted of 300 ug of mutant IDH1 20-mer peptide. Source: PBMCs, taken from a glioma patient whose treatment included an IDH1 peptide vaccine. The sequence derives from a woman in her forties or fifties with glioma.

CDR3 in DNA: TGTGCCAGCACAGGGACAGGGACGAACACCGGGGAGCTGTTTTTT. This translates into CASTGTGTNTGELFF. V gene TRBV25-1 combines with J gene TRBJ2-2; 9 bases map to TRBD1. This CDR3 is 15 amino acids long. The J segment lost 0 bases and the V segment lost 7 bases, leaving 3 bases of the junction unmatched. Germline values: CDR1 MGHDK, CDR2 SYGVNS.